Described below is a single T cell receptor beta chain sequence and its context. The V and J ends lost 2 bases and 0 bases, in that order; junction bases with no gene match: 7. There are 18 residues in the CDR3. CDR1 and CDR2 (germline): SGHKS, YYEKEE (reference sequence). This sample stems from a study of blood T cell repertoires in COVID-19. This table comes from immunoSEQ multiplex PCR, and its TCRdb copy is limited to in-frame clones, with some not included. The sample consists of over 20,000 clones, 80% to 95% of them appearing once. The sample comprised peripheral blood. The sequence derives from a man in his 70s with active COVID-19. V and J are TRBV5-5 and TRBJ2-6, with TRBD2 matching over 8 bases. The CDR3 is CASSLETSAYSGANVLTF. CDR3 bases: TGTGCCAGCAGCTTAGAGACTAGCGCATACTCTGGGGCCAACGTCCTGACTTTC.